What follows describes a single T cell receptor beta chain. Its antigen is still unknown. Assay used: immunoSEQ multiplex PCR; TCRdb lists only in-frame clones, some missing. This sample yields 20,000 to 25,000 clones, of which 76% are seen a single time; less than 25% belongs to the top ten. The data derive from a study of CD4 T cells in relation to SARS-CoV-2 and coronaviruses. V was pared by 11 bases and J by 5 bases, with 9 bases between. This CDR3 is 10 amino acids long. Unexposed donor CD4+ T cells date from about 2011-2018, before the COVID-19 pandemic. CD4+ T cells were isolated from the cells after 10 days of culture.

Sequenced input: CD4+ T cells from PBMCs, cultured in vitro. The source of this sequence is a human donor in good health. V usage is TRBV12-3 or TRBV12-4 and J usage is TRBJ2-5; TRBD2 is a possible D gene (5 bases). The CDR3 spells CAFWEETQYF. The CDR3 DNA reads TGTGCCTTTTGGGAGGAGACCCAGTACTTC.